What follows is one TCR beta chain and its context. Its antigen is not yet known. The input lacks base qualities; no much larger clone sits a single base away. Separate from the approximately 700-subject first cohort, the validation cohort of about 110 subjects was the group to which the donors belonged. From its cysteine to its phenylalanine, the CDR3 spans 11 amino acids. The DNA shown is the 33-base CDR3, in frame from base 1. V and J lose 2 bases and 6 bases, and a span of 4 bases separates them. Reading the germline V gene (reference sequence) gives CDR1 MNHNY and CDR2 SVGAGI. The library was produced with the immunoSEQ multiplex PCR assay. In the authors' own workflow: To diagnose cytomegalovirus status from the catalog of TCR beta chain sequences, a statistical classification framework was built. The table was pulled from immuneACCESS by TCRdb, which kept in-frame rearrangements only. Such tables lose some clones; where checked, under half of the loss comes from unresolved V genes, and the rest has no known cause. V and J calls and clone size are copied from that table; D and trimming were computed from the DNA. In all, the sample holds 100,000 to 150,000 clones, and around 95% of those were seen once. The ten largest make up 1.7% of the sample.

This entry belongs to a study of cytomegalovirus exposure and HLA in healthy donors listed by TCRdb under 2017. For context, the study as a whole: According to a later analysis, the 120 validation repertoires were produced on the same platform as the roughly 600 repertoires of the first cohort. In addition to the first cohort of roughly 670 subjects, a separate validation cohort of approximately 130 different subjects was used. The study aimed to test whether signatures of past pathogen exposure could be identified by cataloging public T cell receptors. To predict cytomegalovirus infection status, the study combined high-throughput TCR immunosequencing, statistical association of individual TCRs with disease status, and machine learning.

The full study reports these points: Cytomegalovirus status was reported to be diagnosed by the classifier with high specificity and sensitivity in both the original and validation cohorts. The study listed 164 TCR beta chains as associated with cytomegalovirus. The authors suggested that the approach could potentially be generalized to other disease states and immunological phenotypes. A few of the identified cytomegalovirus-associated TCR beta chains were confirmed in vitro to be specific for cytomegalovirus antigens. The validation cohort had no HLA typing available for a later analysis, so co-occurrence within that cohort was assessed over all 130 or so repertoires. Of the cluster scores, around 95% were above 0 in a later analysis, which found that TCRs clustered in the first cohort also tended to co-occur in the approximately 130 validation repertoires. Across donors, most TCR sequences were observed very rarely, whereas some public TCRs were present in many individuals.

The V and J segments used are TRBV6-6 and TRBJ1-1; there is no confident call for the D gene. Sequencing was carried out using PBMCs. This TCR was recovered from a man in his late teens or twenties in good health and CMV-seronegative. The DNA is TGTGCCAGCAGTTACGGAGCTGAAGCTTTCTTT. Its protein product is CASSYGAEAFF.